This T cell receptor beta chain derives from a study of shared clonotypes between healthy human individuals. Naive-designated CD8 cells lacked CD45RO, were positively enriched for CCR7, and omitted terminally differentiated effector memory CD45RA+ cells. Sequenced by immunoSEQ multiplex PCR; TCRdb stores in-frame clones only, minus some. The top ten clones hold 0.95% to 1.5% of a sample with about 1,800,000 clones, roughly 94% of them seen once. Germline-derived CDR1 and CDR2 are LNHNV and YYDKDF (reference sequence). The CDR3 is 13 amino acids. The specimen was naive CD8+ T cells sorted from blood. This receptor was taken from a man aged 18 to 30 in good health. The genes are TRBV15 and TRBJ2-1, with D maybe TRBD2 (6 bases). Written as DNA, the CDR3 is TGTGCGGCCGGGGCTAGCGAGTACAATGAGCAGTTCTTC. It specifies CAAGASEYNEQFF.